A selection of T cell receptor beta chains follows, all from one sample in a study of blood T cell repertoires in COVID-19. Repertoires were generated with immunoSEQ multiplex PCR, while TCRdb's copy carries only in-frame clones and drops some. The sample has 200,000 to 250,000 clones, just over 85% seen once. The material sequenced was peripheral blood. The receptors stem from a man aged 18 to 29 with active or convalescent COVID-19. The CDR3 runs from the conserved cysteine through the conserved F or W. The D gene is left open where the match is weak. Only some rows state a clone size, as once, few, many or a class for expanded clones.

DNA: TGTGCCAGTAGTACAGCGGGAGGGAGTTGGGAGACCCAGTACTTC; CDR3: CASSTAGGSWETQYF; size: once; J: TRBJ2-5; D: TRBD2; V: TRBV19
DNA: TGTGCCAGCAGCTTGGCCAGCGGGAGAAAGAGTGAGCAGTTCTTC; CDR3: CASSLASGRKSEQFF; size: .; J: TRBJ2-1; D: TRBD2; V: TRBV5-4
DNA: TGTGCCAGCCACAAGGGGGTCTCCTACGAGCAGTACTTC; CDR3: CASHKGVSYEQYF; size: .; J: TRBJ2-7; D: .; V: TRBV6-5
DNA: TGTGCCAGCAGTGTGGGACAGGGTCCCTACGAGCAGTACTTC; CDR3: CASSVGQGPYEQYF; size: .; J: TRBJ2-7; D: TRBD1; V: TRBV2
DNA: TGTGCCAGCAGCTCCATTGGGGCGGGGGGCTACACCTTC; CDR3: CASSSIGAGGYTF; size: .; J: TRBJ1-2; D: .; V: TRBV7-6
DNA: TGTGCCATCAGGGGGACAGTGCTTCAGCCCCAGCATTTT; CDR3: CAIRGTVLQPQHF; size: .; J: TRBJ1-5; D: TRBD1; V: TRBV10-3
DNA: TGTGCCAGCAGCTTAGACCCGGGTTTCAATTCACCCCTCCACTTT; CDR3: CASSLDPGFNSPLHF; size: .; J: TRBJ1-6; D: .; V: TRBV11-2
DNA: TGTGCCAGCAGCTTAAGTGGTCGCGGGGTGACGGATACGCAGTATTTT; CDR3: CASSLSGRGVTDTQYF; size: once; J: TRBJ2-3; D: .; V: TRBV5-4
DNA: TGTGCCAGCAGTAACCTCATATGGACAGTCAACTATGGCTACACCTTC; CDR3: CASSNLIWTVNYGYTF; size: .; J: TRBJ1-2; D: .; V: TRBV28
DNA: TGTGCCAGCAGTCCGGCCCTAGATCAGCCCCAGCATTTT; CDR3: CASSPALDQPQHF; size: few; J: TRBJ1-5; D: .; V: TRBV6-2/TRBV6-3
DNA: TGTGCCAGCAGATCGGATCTCCGGGGGACTACCTACATGAACACTGAAGCTTTCTTT; CDR3: CASRSDLRGTTYMNTEAFF; size: .; J: TRBJ1-1; D: .; V: TRBV7-2
DNA: TGTGCCTGGGGACAGGCTAACTATGGCTACACCTTC; CDR3: CAWGQANYGYTF; size: .; J: TRBJ1-2; D: TRBD1; V: TRBV30
DNA: TGTGCCACCAGCAGAGTAATGGGACAGCCGCACACTGAAGCTTTCTTT; CDR3: CATSRVMGQPHTEAFF; size: .; J: TRBJ1-1; D: TRBD1; V: TRBV15
DNA: TGTGCCAGCTCACCGGGAAAGCCAGCGACGGGGAACACCATATATTTT; CDR3: CASSPGKPATGNTIYF; size: few; J: TRBJ1-3; D: .; V: TRBV18
DNA: TGTGCCAGCAGCTTAGCCCTGAGAGGCTGGGGCTACACCTTC; CDR3: CASSLALRGWGYTF; size: .; J: TRBJ1-2; D: .; V: TRBV7-2
DNA: TGTGCCAGCAGTTTATCTCCCCAGGGCCCTGAAGCTTTCTTT; CDR3: CASSLSPQGPEAFF; size: .; J: TRBJ1-1; D: .; V: TRBV27
DNA: TGTGCCAGTAGTCGGGGACAGGCGGGCTACGAGCAGTACTTC; CDR3: CASSRGQAGYEQYF; size: once; J: TRBJ2-7; D: TRBD1; V: TRBV19
DNA: TGTGCCAGCAACGGACTAGCGAGCTCCTACGAGCAGTACTTC; CDR3: CASNGLASSYEQYF; size: .; J: TRBJ2-7; D: TRBD2; V: TRBV2
DNA: TGCGCCAGCAGCTCGGGACTAGCGGGAGTCAACTACAATGAGCAGTTCTTC; CDR3: CASSSGLAGVNYNEQFF; size: .; J: TRBJ2-1; D: TRBD2; V: TRBV5-1
DNA: TGTGCCAGCAGCTTAGTCGGGACAGGGGCGCTGAACACTGAAGCTTTCTTT; CDR3: CASSLVGTGALNTEAFF; size: .; J: TRBJ1-1; D: TRBD1; V: TRBV7-3
DNA: TGTGCCAGCAGCCAAGATGGGGGGGCCTCCACCTTC; CDR3: CASSQDGGASTF; size: .; J: TRBJ1-2; D: .; V: TRBV3-1/TRBV3-2
DNA: TGTGCCAGCTCACCCTCCCCAGGACAGGCTAATGGCTACACCTTC; CDR3: CASSPSPGQANGYTF; size: few; J: TRBJ1-2; D: TRBD1; V: TRBV18
DNA: TGTGCCAGCAGTTTACAGGGGTTTGAGACCCAGTACTTC; CDR3: CASSLQGFETQYF; size: .; J: TRBJ2-5; D: .; V: TRBV12-3/TRBV12-4
DNA: TGTGCCAGCAGTCGGCAGGTTGGCAATCAGCCCCAGCATTTT; CDR3: CASSRQVGNQPQHF; size: .; J: TRBJ1-5; D: .; V: TRBV28
DNA: TGTGCCTGGAGTGTAGCGGGAGGACGGCCCCAGTACTTC; CDR3: CAWSVAGGRPQYF; size: .; J: TRBJ2-5; D: TRBD2; V: TRBV30
DNA: TGTGCCAGTAGTATAGATCTTTTCGCTAGCGGAAGGTGGTACGGCAAAAACATTCAGTACTTC; CDR3: CASSIDLFASGRWYGKNIQYF; size: .; J: TRBJ2-4; D: TRBD2; V: TRBV19
DNA: TGTGCCAGCAGCCAAGTGGGGCGGGACAGAGAATATGGCTACACCTTC; CDR3: CASSQVGRDREYGYTF; size: .; J: TRBJ1-2; D: TRBD1; V: TRBV14
DNA: TGTGCCAGCAGCCAAATACAGGGGATTAGGGGCTACACCTTC; CDR3: CASSQIQGIRGYTF; size: .; J: TRBJ1-2; D: TRBD1; V: TRBV14
DNA: TGTGCCAGCAGTTTAATACAGGGTTCCAATGAAAAACTGTTTTTT; CDR3: CASSLIQGSNEKLFF; size: .; J: TRBJ1-4; D: .; V: TRBV27
DNA: TGTGCCAGCAGGGGGACAGCGAGGAGTGAGTACCTGAACGAGCAGTACTTC; CDR3: CASRGTARSEYLNEQYF; size: few; J: TRBJ2-7; D: TRBD1; V: TRBV28
DNA: TGCAGTGCTAGTCTCGGACAGGGGGACTTCGGTGAGCAGTTCTTC; CDR3: CSASLGQGDFGEQFF; size: .; J: TRBJ2-1; D: TRBD1; V: TRBV20-1
DNA: TGTGCCAGCCTAGCGGGAGGTTCAGATACGCAGTATTTT; CDR3: CASLAGGSDTQYF; size: .; J: TRBJ2-3; D: TRBD2; V: TRBV28
DNA: TGTGCCAGCAGCGCTCGACTAGCGGGGACCTACGAGCAGTACTTC; CDR3: CASSARLAGTYEQYF; size: .; J: TRBJ2-7; D: TRBD2; V: TRBV7-8
DNA: TGTGCCAGCAATAAACAGGGGCCAGAGACCCAGTACTTC; CDR3: CASNKQGPETQYF; size: .; J: TRBJ2-5; D: TRBD1; V: TRBV12-3/TRBV12-4
DNA: TGCGCCAGCAGCGGAGTCGGAGTGAACACTGAAGCTTTCTTT; CDR3: CASSGVGVNTEAFF; size: .; J: TRBJ1-1; D: .; V: TRBV5-1
DNA: TGCGCCAGCAGCCTATCAACTAATGAAAAACTGTTTTTT; CDR3: CASSLSTNEKLFF; size: .; J: TRBJ1-4; D: .; V: TRBV4-3
DNA: TGTGCCAGCAGCTGGGACACAATCTTCATGAACACTGAAGCTTTCTTT; CDR3: CASSWDTIFMNTEAFF; size: .; J: TRBJ1-1; D: .; V: TRBV7-2
DNA: TGTGCCAGCAGTGTTACGACTAGCGGTACCTACAATGAGCAGTTCTTC; CDR3: CASSVTTSGTYNEQFF; size: .; J: TRBJ2-1; D: TRBD2; V: TRBV2
DNA: TGCAGCGTTGATTCGGGGAATAGGAATGAGCAGTTCTTC; CDR3: CSVDSGNRNEQFF; size: .; J: TRBJ2-1; D: .; V: TRBV29-1
DNA: TGTGCCAGCAGTTTAGCGCGGCTAGCCATCAGCGGGGACGAGCAGTACTTC; CDR3: CASSLARLAISGDEQYF; size: .; J: TRBJ2-7; D: TRBD2; V: TRBV28
DNA: TGTGCCAGAAGCTTGGCGTTTTCGACAGGGCAATCTCTGATGTATGGCTACACCTTC; CDR3: CARSLAFSTGQSLMYGYTF; size: .; J: TRBJ1-2; D: TRBD1; V: TRBV5-3
DNA: TGCAGTGCCAGGGGGAACACTGAAGCTTTCTTT; CDR3: CSARGNTEAFF; size: .; J: TRBJ1-1; D: .; V: TRBV20-1
DNA: TGTGCCAGCAGTTCCCTGACCGGGACTAGCAGGCCCTACGAGCAGTACTTC; CDR3: CASSSLTGTSRPYEQYF; size: .; J: TRBJ2-7; D: TRBD2; V: TRBV28
DNA: TGTGCCAGCTCACCACCCGGACTAGCAAGTAGAGAGACCCAGTACTTC; CDR3: CASSPPGLASRETQYF; size: .; J: TRBJ2-5; D: TRBD2; V: TRBV18
DNA: TGTGCCAGCAGTCTGAGGGTGCTGGAGCAGTTCTTC; CDR3: CASSLRVLEQFF; size: .; J: TRBJ2-1; D: .; V: TRBV28
DNA: TGCGCCAGCAGCTTGGAGGGGACAGGGCGGGCTGGAAACACCATATATTTT; CDR3: CASSLEGTGRAGNTIYF; size: .; J: TRBJ1-3; D: TRBD1; V: TRBV5-1
DNA: TGTGCCAGCAGCTTAGTGAGCGTCGGCAGATTGTTTGAGCAGTTCTTC; CDR3: CASSLVSVGRLFEQFF; size: .; J: TRBJ2-1; D: .; V: TRBV7-2
DNA: TGTGCCACCAGCAGAGCAAACGAGCAGTACTTC; CDR3: CATSRANEQYF; size: .; J: TRBJ2-7; D: .; V: TRBV15
DNA: TGTGCCATCAGTGTGGACAGACACAATGAGCAGTTCTTC; CDR3: CAISVDRHNEQFF; size: .; J: TRBJ2-1; D: .; V: TRBV10-3